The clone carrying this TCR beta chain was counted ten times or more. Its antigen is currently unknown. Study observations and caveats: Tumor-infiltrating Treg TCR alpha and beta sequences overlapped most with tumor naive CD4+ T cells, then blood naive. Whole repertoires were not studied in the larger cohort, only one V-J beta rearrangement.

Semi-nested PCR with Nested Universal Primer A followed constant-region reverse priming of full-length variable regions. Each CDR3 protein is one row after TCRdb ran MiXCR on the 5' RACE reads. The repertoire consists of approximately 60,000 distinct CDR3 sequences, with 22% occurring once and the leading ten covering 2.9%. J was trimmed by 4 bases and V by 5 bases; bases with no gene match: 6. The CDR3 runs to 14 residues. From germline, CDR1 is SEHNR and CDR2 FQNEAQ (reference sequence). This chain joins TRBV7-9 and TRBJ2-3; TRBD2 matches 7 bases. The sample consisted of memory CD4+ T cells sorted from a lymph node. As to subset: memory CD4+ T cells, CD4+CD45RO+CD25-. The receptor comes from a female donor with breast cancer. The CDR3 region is CASSRRGLPDTQYF. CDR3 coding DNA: TGTGCCAGCAGCCGGCGGGGGTTACCAGATACGCAGTATTTT.